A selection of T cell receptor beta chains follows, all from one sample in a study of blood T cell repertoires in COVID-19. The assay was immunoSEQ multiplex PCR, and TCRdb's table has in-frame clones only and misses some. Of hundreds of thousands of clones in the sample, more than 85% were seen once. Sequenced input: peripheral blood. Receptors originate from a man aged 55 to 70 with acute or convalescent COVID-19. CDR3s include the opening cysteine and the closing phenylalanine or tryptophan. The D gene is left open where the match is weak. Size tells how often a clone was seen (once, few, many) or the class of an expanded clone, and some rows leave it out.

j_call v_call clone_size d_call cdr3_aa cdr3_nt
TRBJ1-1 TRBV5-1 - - CASSLWALQANTEAFF TGCGCCAGCAGCTTGTGGGCCCTACAGGCGAACACTGAAGCTTTCTTT
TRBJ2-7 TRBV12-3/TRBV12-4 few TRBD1 CATRDSKHYEQYF TGTGCCACCCGGGACAGTAAACACTACGAGCAGTACTTC
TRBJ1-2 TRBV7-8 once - CASSGWGGAYGYTF TGTGCCAGCAGCGGATGGGGGGGGGCCTATGGCTACACCTTC
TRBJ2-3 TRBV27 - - CASSWGLTTDTQYF TGTGCCAGCAGTTGGGGACTCACGACAGATACGCAGTATTTT
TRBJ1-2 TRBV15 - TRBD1 CATSVDRGGGANYGYTF TGTGCCACCAGCGTCGACAGGGGCGGCGGGGCTAACTATGGCTACACCTTC
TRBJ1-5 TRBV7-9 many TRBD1 CASSPTGQALRPQHF TGTGCCAGCAGCCCAACGGGACAGGCCCTAAGGCCCCAGCATTTT
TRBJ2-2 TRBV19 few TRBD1 CASTTGQGATGELFF TGTGCCAGTACTACAGGACAGGGGGCAACCGGGGAGCTGTTTTTT
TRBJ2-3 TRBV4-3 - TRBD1 CASRSTPGTGGPDTQYF TGCGCCAGCAGGAGCACCCCCGGGACAGGGGGGCCAGATACGCAGTATTTT
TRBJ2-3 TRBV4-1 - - CASSQDWTRAGDTDTQYF TGCGCCAGCAGCCAAGATTGGACGAGGGCAGGCGACACAGATACGCAGTATTTT
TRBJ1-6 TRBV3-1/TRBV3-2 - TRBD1 CASSQNRGSLSYNSPLHF TGTGCCAGCAGCCAGAACAGGGGATCCCTCTCCTATAATTCACCCCTCCACTTT
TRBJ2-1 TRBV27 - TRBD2 CASGGSGGPSYNEQFF TGTGCCAGCGGGGGTAGCGGGGGACCTTCCTACAATGAGCAGTTCTTC
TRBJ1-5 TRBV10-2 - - CASSDGQGGNQPQHF TGCGCCAGCAGTGATGGGCAGGGTGGCAATCAGCCCCAGCATTTT
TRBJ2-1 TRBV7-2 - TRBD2 CASSLGLAASYNEQFF TGTGCCAGCAGCTTAGGACTAGCGGCGTCCTACAATGAGCAGTTCTTC
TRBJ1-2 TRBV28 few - CASSSTGHSGYTF TGTGCCAGCAGCAGTACAGGGCATAGTGGCTACACCTTC
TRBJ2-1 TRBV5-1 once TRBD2 CASSLGGGARNEQFF TGCGCCAGCAGCTTGGGCGGGGGGGCCCGTAATGAGCAGTTCTTC
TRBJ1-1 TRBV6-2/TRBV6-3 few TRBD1 CASSSARTGGPTEAFF TGTGCCAGCAGTTCGGCACGGACAGGGGGCCCAACTGAAGCTTTCTTT
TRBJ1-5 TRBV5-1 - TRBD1 CASSLEGAAQPQHF TGCGCCAGCAGCTTAGAGGGGGCGGCTCAGCCCCAGCATTTT